These 11 T cell receptor delta chains were all obtained from the same sample, sequenced in a study of Vδ1+ human thymocytes. Study-level results: In the thymus, TRG and TRD repertoires looked highly polyclonal with Gaussian CDR3 lengths.

Which antigens these TCRs recognize remains unknown. RNA was extracted from the cells and then reverse transcribed. Multiplex PCR used pooled V-gene forward primers and a constant-region reverse primer to amplify CDR3s. TCRdb re-called the multiplex PCR reads with CATT. The repertoire holds 70,000 or so delta-chain clones, with around 35% as singletons. Sequenced sample: Vdelta1+ gamma-delta thymocytes from the thymus. As to subset: FACS-sorted CD3+ TCRalphabeta- TCRVdelta1+ TCRVdelta2- thymocytes. These receptor sequences come from a boy younger than two who had congenital heart surgery.

This clone was observed once. This rearrangement joins TRDV1 to TRDJ1, with 8 bases that match TRDD3. Germline V CDR1 and CDR2: TSWWSYY, QGS. The CDR3 loop spans 23 amino acids. V dropped 2 bases and J dropped 5; count of bases not matched to a gene: 31. Written as DNA, the CDR3 is TGTGCTCTTGGGGAATACACGAGGACTTCCCTAAAGTCCCGGGGGATAGACGGTGATAAACTCATCTTT. Translated: CALGEYTRTSLKSRGIDGDKLIF.

This clone was counted ten times or more. This chain connects TRDV2 to TRDJ1; TRDD3 aligns across 12 bases. The CDR3 spans 18 residues. Germline assignment: CDR1 GEAIGNYY and CDR2 EKD. The J segment lost 1 base and the V segment lost 7 bases, leaving 15 bases of the junction unmatched. The CDR3 spells CACPSGLGDTGITDKLIF. The CDR3 region has the DNA TGTGCCTGCCCCTCCGGTCTGGGGGATACGGGGATCACCGATAAACTCATCTTT.

The chain recombines TRDV1 with TRDJ1; no reliable D call. The CDR3 loop spans 20 amino acids. Trimming left V 3 bases short and J 0 bases short, with 26 bases between. Per germline, CDR1 TSWWSYY and CDR2 QGS. Here the CDR3 reads CALGDPLYEATPHDTDKLIF. CDR3 nucleotide sequence: TGTGCTCTTGGGGACCCCCTTTATGAGGCTACGCCACATGACACCGATAAACTCATCTTT.

V gene TRDV1 combines with J gene TRDJ1, with 9 bases matching TRDD3. The CDR3 sequence is 23 residues long. CDR1 and CDR2 (germline): TSWWSYY, QGS. V trimming: 1 base; J trimming: 0 bases; junction bases outside the gene matches: 24. For the CDR3, the DNA is TGTGCTCTTGGGGAACCGACCTACGTGGGACAGCCCACTGGGGGACCGTACACCGATAAACTCATCTTT. Translation gives CALGEPTYVGQPTGGPYTDKLIF.

This clone was observed a few times. Other DNA sequences within the sample encode an identical CDR3. This chain uses TRDV1 with TRDJ1, with a weak D call TRDD2 (7 bases). The V gene lost 3 bases and the J gene lost 1 base, with 15 bases spanning the gap. The length of the CDR3 is 16 residues. CDR1 and CDR2 (germline): TSWWSYY, QGS. The CDR3 reads CALGDSYGGVTDKLIF. The CDR3 DNA sequence: TGTGCTCTTGGGGATTCCTACGGGGGAGTCACCGATAAACTCATCTTT.

The chain is built from TRDV1 and TRDJ1; D is unclear. The germline V gene has CDR1 TSWWSYY and CDR2 QGS. Trimming left V 2 bases short and J 6 bases short, with 7 bases between. This CDR3 comprises 12 residues. CDR3 residues: CALGESSYKLIF. As DNA, the CDR3 is TGTGCTCTTGGGGAATCCAGTTATAAACTCATCTTT.

This clone showed up just a few times. The chain links TRDV1 to TRDJ1; no reliable D call. Between the trimmed V and J ends, which lost 2 bases and 0 bases, there was a span of 22 bases. The CDR3 loop spans 19 amino acids. CDR1 and CDR2 from the germline V gene are TSWWSYY and QGS. The DNA for the CDR3 is TGTGCTCTTGGGGAAAAGCGCCCCAGGTCTAAAGTGTACACCGATAAACTCATCTTT. Translating it yields CALGEKRPRSKVYTDKLIF.

The rearrangement joins TRDV1 to TRDJ1; D possibly corresponds to TRDD3 (6 bases). The V end lost 1 base, the J end lost 0 bases, and 24 bases lay between the germline ends. The CDR3 spans 20 residues. CDR1 is TSWWSYY, CDR2 QGS, per germline. DNA for the CDR3: TGTGCTCTTGGGGAACGGCCCTGGGGATTCGGGACTTCGGACACCGATAAACTCATCTTT. Amino acids: CALGERPWGFGTSDTDKLIF.

This sequence joins TRDV1 and TRDJ1; 9 nucleotides match TRDD3. With V trimmed by 4 bases and J by 0 bases, 9 bases remained unmatched. The CDR3 extends over 17 amino acids. CDR1 and CDR2 (germline): TSWWSYY, QGS. CDR3 sequence reads: CALGVTGGYPHTDKLIF. CDR3 DNA sequence: TGTGCTCTTGGGGTGACGGGGGGATACCCTCACACCGATAAACTCATCTTT.

This clone was found a few times. V is TRDV1 and J is TRDJ1; no firm D call. The germline CDR1 and CDR2 sequences are TSWWSYY and QGS. V lost 2 bases and J 0 bases, leaving 13 bases between the germline ends. This CDR3 is 16 amino acids long. Here the CDR3 DNA reads TGTGCTCTTGGGGAATCAGTGGCTCTGTACACCGATAAACTCATCTTT. This gives the protein CALGESVALYTDKLIF.

There are a few counts of this clone. The chain employs TRDV2 and TRDJ1, with 10 bases matching TRDD3. The CDR3 length is 18 residues. Trimming took 3 bases from V and 6 from J; bases not matched to a gene: 18. CDR1 and CDR2 from the germline V gene are GEAIGNYY and EKD. The CDR3 DNA is TGTGCCTGTGACCTAGTACTGGGGGATCCCGTTGTGAGAAATAAACTCATCTTT. Residues: CACDLVLGDPVVRNKLIF.